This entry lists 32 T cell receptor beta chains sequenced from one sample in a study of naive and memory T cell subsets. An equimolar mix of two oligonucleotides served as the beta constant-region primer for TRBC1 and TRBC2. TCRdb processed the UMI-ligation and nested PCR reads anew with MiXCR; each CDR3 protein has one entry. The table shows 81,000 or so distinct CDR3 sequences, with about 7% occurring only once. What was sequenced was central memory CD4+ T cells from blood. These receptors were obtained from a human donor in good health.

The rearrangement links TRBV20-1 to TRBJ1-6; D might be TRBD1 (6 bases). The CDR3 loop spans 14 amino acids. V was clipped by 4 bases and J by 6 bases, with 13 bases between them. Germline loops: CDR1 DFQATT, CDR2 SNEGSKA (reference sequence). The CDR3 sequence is CSAMAGVVNSPLHF. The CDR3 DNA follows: TGCAGTGCTATGGCAGGGGTGGTTAATTCACCCCTCCACTTT.

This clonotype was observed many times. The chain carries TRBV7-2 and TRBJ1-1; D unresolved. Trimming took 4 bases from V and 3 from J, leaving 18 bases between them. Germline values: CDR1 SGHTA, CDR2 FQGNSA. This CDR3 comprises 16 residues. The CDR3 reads CASSSTRRVSDTEAFF. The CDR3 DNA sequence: TGTGCCAGCAGCTCTACCCGGAGGGTATCGGACACTGAAGCTTTCTTT.

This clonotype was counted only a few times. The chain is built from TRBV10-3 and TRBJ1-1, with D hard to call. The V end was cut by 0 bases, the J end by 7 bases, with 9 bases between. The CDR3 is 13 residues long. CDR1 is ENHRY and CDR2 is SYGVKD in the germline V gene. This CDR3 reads CAISESIRDEAFF. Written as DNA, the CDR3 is TGTGCCATCAGTGAGTCGATTAGAGATGAAGCTTTCTTT.

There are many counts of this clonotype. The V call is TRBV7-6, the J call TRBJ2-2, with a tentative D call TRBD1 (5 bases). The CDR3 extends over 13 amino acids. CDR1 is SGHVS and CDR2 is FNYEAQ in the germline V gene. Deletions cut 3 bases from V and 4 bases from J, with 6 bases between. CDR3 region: CASSLGRTGELFF. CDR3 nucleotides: TGTGCCAGCAGCTTGGGGCGCACCGGGGAGCTGTTTTTT.

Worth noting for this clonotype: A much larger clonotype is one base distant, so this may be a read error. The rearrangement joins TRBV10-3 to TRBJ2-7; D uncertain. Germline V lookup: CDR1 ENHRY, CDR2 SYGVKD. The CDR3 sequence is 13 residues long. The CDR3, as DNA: TGTGCCATCAGTGAAGGACGTTCCTACGAGCGGTACTTC. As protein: CAISEGRSYERYF.

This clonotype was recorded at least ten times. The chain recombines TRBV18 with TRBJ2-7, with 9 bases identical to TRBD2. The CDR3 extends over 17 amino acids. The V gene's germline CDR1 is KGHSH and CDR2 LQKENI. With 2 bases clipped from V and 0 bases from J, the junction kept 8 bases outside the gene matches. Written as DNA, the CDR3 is TGTGCCAGCTCACCAAAAGGGTCTAGCGGGAACTCCTACGAGCAGTACTTC. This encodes CASSPKGSSGNSYEQYF.

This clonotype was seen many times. The CDR3 nucleotides are TGCGCCAGCAGCCAAGGAGCGCCCGGCGGCACAGATACGCAGTATTTT. It is translated as CASSQGAPGGTDTQYF. The V and J genes are TRBV4-3 and TRBJ2-3; no firm D call. The CDR3 is made up of 16 amino acids. V lost 1 base, J lost 1 base, and 12 bases lay in between. Per the germline V gene, CDR1 is LGHNA and CDR2 is YSLEER.

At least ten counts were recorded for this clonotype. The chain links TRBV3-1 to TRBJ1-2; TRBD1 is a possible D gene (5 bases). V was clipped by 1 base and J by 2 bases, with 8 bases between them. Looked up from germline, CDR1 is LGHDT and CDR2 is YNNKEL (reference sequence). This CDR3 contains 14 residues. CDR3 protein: CASSQGPGNYGYTF. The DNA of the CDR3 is TGTGCCAGCAGCCAAGGTCCAGGGAACTATGGCTACACCTTC.

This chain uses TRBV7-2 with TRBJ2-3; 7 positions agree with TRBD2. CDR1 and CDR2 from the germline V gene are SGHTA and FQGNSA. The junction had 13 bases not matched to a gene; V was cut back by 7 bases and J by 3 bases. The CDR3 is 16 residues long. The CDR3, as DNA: TGTGCCAGCAAGCCCGGGAGGACCTTACCGACAGATACGCAGTATTTT. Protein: CASKPGRTLPTDTQYF.

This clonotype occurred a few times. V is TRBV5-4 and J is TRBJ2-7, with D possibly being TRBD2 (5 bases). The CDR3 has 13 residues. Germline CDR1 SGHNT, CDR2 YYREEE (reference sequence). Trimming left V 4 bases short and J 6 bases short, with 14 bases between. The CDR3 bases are TGTGCCAGCAGCCCTGGGGAGTCTGGCGAGCAGTACTTC. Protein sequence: CASSPGESGEQYF.

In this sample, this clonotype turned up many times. The chain's CDR3 is CASRRTDLNTGELFF. For the CDR3, the DNA is TGTGCCAGCAGACGGACAGACCTTAACACCGGGGAGCTGTTTTTT. The gene calls are TRBV28 and TRBJ2-2, with a possible D match to TRBD1 (6 bases). V dropped 6 bases and J dropped 2 bases, with 13 bases sitting between them. There are 15 residues in the CDR3. CDR1 is MDHEN, CDR2 SYDVKM, per germline.

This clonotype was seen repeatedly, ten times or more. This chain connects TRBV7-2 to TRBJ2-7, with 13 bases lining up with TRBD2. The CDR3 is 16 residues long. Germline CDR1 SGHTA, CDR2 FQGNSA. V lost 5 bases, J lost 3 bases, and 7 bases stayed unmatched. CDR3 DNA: TGTGCCAGCAGCCCCCGGACTAGCGGGGGCCTCTACGAGCAGTACTTC. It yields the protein CASSPRTSGGLYEQYF.

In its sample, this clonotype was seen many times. CDR3 protein: CASSYTGGSYNEQFF. DNA of the CDR3: TGTGCCAGCAGTTACACGGGGGGCTCCTACAATGAGCAGTTCTTC. The chain couples TRBV6-2 or TRBV6-3 to TRBJ2-1; 7 bases align to TRBD2. CDR3 length equals 15 residues. J lost 0 bases, V lost 2 bases, and 1 base had no gene match. CDR1 is MNHEY, CDR2 SVGEGT, per germline.

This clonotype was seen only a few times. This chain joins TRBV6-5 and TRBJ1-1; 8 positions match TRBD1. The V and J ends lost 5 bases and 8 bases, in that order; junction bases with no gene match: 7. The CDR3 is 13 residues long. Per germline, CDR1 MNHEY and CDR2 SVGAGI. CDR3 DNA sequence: TGTGCCAGCAGTCCCGGACAGGGCGTCGAAGCTTTCTTT. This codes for CASSPGQGVEAFF.

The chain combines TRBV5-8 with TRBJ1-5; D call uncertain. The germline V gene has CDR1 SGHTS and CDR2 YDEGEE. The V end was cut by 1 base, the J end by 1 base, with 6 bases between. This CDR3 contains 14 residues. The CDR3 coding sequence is TGTGCCAGCAGCTTGTACGGGAGCAATCAGCCCCAGCATTTT. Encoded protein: CASSLYGSNQPQHF.

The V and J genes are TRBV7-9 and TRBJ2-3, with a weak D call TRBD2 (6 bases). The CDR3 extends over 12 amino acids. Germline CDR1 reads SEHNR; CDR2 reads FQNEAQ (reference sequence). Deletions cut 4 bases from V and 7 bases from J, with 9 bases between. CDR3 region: CASSSGLNTQYF. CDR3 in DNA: TGTGCCAGCAGCTCGGGACTTAATACGCAGTATTTT.

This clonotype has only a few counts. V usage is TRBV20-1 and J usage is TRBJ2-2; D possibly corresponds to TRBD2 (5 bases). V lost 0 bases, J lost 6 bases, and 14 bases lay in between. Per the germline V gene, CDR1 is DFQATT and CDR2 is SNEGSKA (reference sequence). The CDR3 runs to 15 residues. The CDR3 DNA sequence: TGCAGTGCTAGAGATCTCCTAGCCAGTGCCGGGGAGCTGTTTTTT. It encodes CSARDLLASAGELFF.

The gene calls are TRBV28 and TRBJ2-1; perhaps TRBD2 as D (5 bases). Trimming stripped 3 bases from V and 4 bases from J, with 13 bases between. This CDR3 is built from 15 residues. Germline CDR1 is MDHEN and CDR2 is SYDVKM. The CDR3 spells CASSFVGSQYNEQFF. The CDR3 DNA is TGTGCCAGCAGTTTTGTGGGGAGTCAATACAATGAGCAGTTCTTC.

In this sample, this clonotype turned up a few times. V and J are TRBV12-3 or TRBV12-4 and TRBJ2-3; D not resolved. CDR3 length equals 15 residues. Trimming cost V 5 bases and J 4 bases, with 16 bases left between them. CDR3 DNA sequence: TGTGCCAGCAGTAGCCGGGTAAAGACCGCAGATACGCAGTATTTT. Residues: CASSSRVKTADTQYF.

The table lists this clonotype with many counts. The CDR3, as DNA: TGTGCCAGCAGCTTGGCTTTGACAGGGGGTAAAGCTTTCTTT. The encoded protein is CASSLALTGGKAFF. The V and J genes are TRBV5-5 and TRBJ1-1; TRBD1 matches 9 bases. V was pared by 0 bases and J by 9 bases, with 6 bases of the junction left unmatched. CDR3 length: 14 residues. Germline loops: CDR1 SGHKS, CDR2 YYEKEE (reference sequence).

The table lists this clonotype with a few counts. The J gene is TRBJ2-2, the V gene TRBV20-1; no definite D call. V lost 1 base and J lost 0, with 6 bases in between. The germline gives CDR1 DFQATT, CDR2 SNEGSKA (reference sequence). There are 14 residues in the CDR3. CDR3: CSARAHANTGELFF. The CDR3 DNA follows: TGCAGTGCTAGAGCACACGCGAACACCGGGGAGCTGTTTTTT.

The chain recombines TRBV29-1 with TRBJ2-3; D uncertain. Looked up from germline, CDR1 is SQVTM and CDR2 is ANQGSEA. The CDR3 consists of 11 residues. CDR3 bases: TGCAGTGAGGCCGACACAGATACGCAGTATTTT. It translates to CSEADTDTQYF.

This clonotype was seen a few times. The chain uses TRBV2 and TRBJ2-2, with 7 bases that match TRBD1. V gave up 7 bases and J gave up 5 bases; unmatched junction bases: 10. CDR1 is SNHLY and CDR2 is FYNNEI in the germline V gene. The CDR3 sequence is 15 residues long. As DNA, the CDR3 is TGTGCCAGCAAACGACAGGGTTTGGAGACCGGGGAGCTGTTTTTT. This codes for CASKRQGLETGELFF. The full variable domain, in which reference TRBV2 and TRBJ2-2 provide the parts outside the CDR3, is EPEVTQTPSHQVTQMGQEVILRCVPISNHLYFYWYRQILGQKVEFLVSFYNNEISEKSEIFDDQFSVERPDGSNFTLKIRSTKLEDSAMYFCASKRQGLETGELFFGEGSRLTVL.

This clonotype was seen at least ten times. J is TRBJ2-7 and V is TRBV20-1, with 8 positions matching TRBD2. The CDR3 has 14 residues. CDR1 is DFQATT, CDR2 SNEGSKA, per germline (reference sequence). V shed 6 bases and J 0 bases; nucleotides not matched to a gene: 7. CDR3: CSALERGRSYEQYF. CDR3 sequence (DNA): TGCAGTGCGCTTGAGCGGGGGCGCTCCTACGAGCAGTACTTC.

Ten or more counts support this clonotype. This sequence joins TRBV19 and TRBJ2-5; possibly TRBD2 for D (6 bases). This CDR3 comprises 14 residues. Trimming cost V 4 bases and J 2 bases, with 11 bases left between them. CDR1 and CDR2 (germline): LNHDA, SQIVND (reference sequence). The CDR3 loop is CASSRADYQETQYF. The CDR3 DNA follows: TGTGCCAGTAGTAGAGCGGACTATCAAGAGACCCAGTACTTC.

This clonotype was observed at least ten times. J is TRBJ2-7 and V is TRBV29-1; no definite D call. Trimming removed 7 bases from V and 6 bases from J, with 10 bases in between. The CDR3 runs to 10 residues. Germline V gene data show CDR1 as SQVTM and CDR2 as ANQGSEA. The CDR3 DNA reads TGCAGCGGTGGAAACCGCGAGCAGTACTTC. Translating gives CSGGNREQYF.

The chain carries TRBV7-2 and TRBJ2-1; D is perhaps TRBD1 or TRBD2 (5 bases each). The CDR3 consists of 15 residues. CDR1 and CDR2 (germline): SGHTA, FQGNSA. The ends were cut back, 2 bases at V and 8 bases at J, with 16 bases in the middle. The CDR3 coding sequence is TGTGCCAGCAGCTTAAGGCAGACCCAGGGACATGAGCAGTTCTTC. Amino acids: CASSLRQTQGHEQFF.

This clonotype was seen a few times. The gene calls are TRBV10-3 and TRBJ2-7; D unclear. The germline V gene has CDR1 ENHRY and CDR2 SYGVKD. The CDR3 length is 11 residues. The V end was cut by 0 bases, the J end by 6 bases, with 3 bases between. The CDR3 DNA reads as TGTGCCATCAGTGAGTCGGCCGAGCAGTACTTC. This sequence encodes CAISESAEQYF.

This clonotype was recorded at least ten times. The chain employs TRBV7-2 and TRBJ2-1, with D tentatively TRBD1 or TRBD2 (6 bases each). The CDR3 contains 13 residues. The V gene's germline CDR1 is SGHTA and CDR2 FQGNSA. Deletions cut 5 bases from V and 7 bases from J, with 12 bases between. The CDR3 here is CASSPLGGNEQFF. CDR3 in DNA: TGTGCCAGCAGCCCGCTAGGGGGGAATGAGCAGTTCTTC.

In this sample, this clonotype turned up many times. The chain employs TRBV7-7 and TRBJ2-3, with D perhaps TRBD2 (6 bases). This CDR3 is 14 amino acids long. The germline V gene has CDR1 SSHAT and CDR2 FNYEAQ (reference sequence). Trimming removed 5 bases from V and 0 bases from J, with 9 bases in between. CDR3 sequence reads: CASSPGTSTDTQYF. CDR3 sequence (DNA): TGTGCCAGCAGCCCTGGGACTAGCACAGATACGCAGTATTTT.

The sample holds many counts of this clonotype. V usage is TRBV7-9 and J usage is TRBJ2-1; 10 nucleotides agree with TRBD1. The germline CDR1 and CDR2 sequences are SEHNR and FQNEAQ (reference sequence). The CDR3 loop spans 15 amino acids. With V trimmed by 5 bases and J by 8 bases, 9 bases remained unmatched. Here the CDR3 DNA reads TGTGCCAGCAGCGTACGCGACAGGGGGCAAGATGAGCAGTTCTTC. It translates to CASSVRDRGQDEQFF. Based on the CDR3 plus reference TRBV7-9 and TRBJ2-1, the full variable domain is DTGVSQNPRHKITKRGQNVTFRCDPISEHNRLYWYRQTLGQGPEFLTYFQNEAQLEKSRLLSDRFSAERPKGSFSTLEIQRTEQGDSAMYLCASSVRDRGQDEQFFGPGTRLTVL.

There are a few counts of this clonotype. The CDR3 sequence: CATSDFLAGSYNEQFF. The CDR3 region has the DNA TGTGCCACCAGTGATTTCCTAGCGGGTTCCTACAATGAGCAGTTCTTC. The chain links TRBV24-1 to TRBJ2-1; TRBD2 aligns across 8 bases. The CDR3 runs to 16 residues. Germline loops: CDR1 KGHDR, CDR2 SFDVKD. The ends lost 1 base at V and 1 base at J; junction bases unmatched: 2.